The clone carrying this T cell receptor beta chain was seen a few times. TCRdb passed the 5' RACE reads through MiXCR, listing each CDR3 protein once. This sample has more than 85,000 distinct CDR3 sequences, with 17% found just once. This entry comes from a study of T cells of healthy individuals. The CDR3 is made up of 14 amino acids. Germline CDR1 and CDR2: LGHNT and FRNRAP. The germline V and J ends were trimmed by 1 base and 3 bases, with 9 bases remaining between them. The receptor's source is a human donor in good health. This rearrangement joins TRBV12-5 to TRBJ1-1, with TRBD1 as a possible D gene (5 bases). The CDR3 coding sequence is TGTGCTAGTGGTTTGGAGGGGATCTACACTGAAGCTTTCTTT. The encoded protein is CASGLEGIYTEAFF.